This T cell receptor beta chain was recorded in a study of blood T cells in healthy people across ages. Primers used in a second PCR of roughly 6 to 11 cycles were a sample-barcoded 5' primer and a J-beta primer mix. TCRdb reprocessed the 5' RACE reads via MiXCR and lists one record per CDR3 protein. In the table there are 700,000 to 950,000 distinct CDR3 sequences, about three fifths of which are singletons. This CDR3 has 13 amino acids. CDR1 SEHNR and CDR2 FQNEAQ come from the germline V gene (reference sequence). Trimming took 2 bases from V and 9 from J, leaving 14 bases between them. The chain joins TRBV7-9 to TRBJ2-7, with D maybe TRBD2 (5 bases). Sequencing was performed on blood. This TCR derives from a young man in good health. CDR3 DNA sequence: TGTGCCAGCAGCTTAACCATCGGACTGCCGCAGTACTTC. Translation: CASSLTIGLPQYF.